Presented here are 11 T cell receptor beta chains from one specimen sequenced in a study of cytomegalovirus exposure and HLA in healthy donors. It was with 60 Vbeta and 13 Jbeta primers that the PCR ran. Produced via immunoSEQ multiplex PCR; TCRdb's table is partial and in-frame only. The top ten hold over 12% of the sample, which has some 180,000 clones, 70% to 80% seen once. Input material: PBMCs. The source is a woman aged 25 to 39 in good health and CMV-seropositive.

The chain carries TRBV30 and TRBJ2-7, with D tentatively TRBD2 (6 bases). This CDR3 has 15 amino acids. The germline CDR1 and CDR2 sequences are GTSNPN and SVGIG (reference sequence). Between the trimmed V and J ends, which lost 0 bases and 3 bases, there was a span of 15 bases. CDR3 DNA: TGTGCCTGGAGTGTACAGGACGGGAGCGACTACGAGCAGTACTTC. Protein: CAWSVQDGSDYEQYF. The full variable domain, completed using reference TRBV30 and TRBJ2-7, is SQTIHQWPATLVQPVGSPLSLECTVEGTSNPNLYWYRQAAGRGLQLLFYSVGIGQISSEVPQNLSASRPQDRQFILSSKKLLLSDSGFYLCAWSVQDGSDYEQYFGPGTRLTVT.

This chain links TRBV19 with TRBJ1-2, with a weak D call TRBD1 (5 bases). The CDR3 is made up of 15 amino acids. CDR1 and CDR2 from the germline V gene are LNHDA and SQIVND (reference sequence). Deletions cut 2 bases from V and 7 bases from J, with 17 bases between. CDR3 sequence reads: CASSIKAGPQGGYTF. Here the CDR3 DNA reads TGTGCCAGTAGTATAAAAGCCGGCCCCCAGGGTGGCTACACCTTC.

With respect to this clone: One junction end does not reproduce the germline sequence, and a read error may be involved. The chain couples TRBV7-9 to TRBJ1-3; perhaps TRBD1 as D (6 bases). The CDR3 covers 15 residues. Germline V gene sequence: CDR1 SEHNR, CDR2 FQNEAQ (reference sequence). The CDR3 is CSSSLGGLAGNTIYF. As DNA, the CDR3 is TGTTCCAGCAGCTTAGGGGGACTGGCTGGAAACACCATATATTTT.

The CDR3 sequence: CASSYGTNRFEQYF. CDR3 nucleotide sequence: TGCGCCAGCAGCTACGGGACTAACCGTTTCGAGCAGTACTTC. The rearrangement links TRBV5-1 to TRBJ2-7; 7 bases align to TRBD2. Looked up from germline, CDR1 is SGHRS and CDR2 is YFSETQ. The CDR3 is made up of 14 amino acids. V trimming: 3 bases; J trimming: 6 bases; junction bases outside the gene matches: 9.

V is TRBV7-8 and J is TRBJ1-1; 7 bases are a match to TRBD1. V was pared by 4 bases and J by 5 bases, with 7 bases of the junction left unmatched. The CDR3 contains 14 residues. Germline-derived CDR1 and CDR2 are SGHVS and FQNEAQ. The CDR3 loop is CASSSQGVRTEAFF. The CDR3 DNA reads as TGTGCCAGCAGCTCTCAGGGGGTACGAACTGAAGCTTTCTTT.

This rearrangement joins TRBV5-1 to TRBJ2-1; D not certain. The CDR3 is 14 amino acids. The germline V and J ends were trimmed by 1 base and 3 bases, with 8 bases remaining between them. The V gene's germline CDR1 is SGHRS and CDR2 YFSETQ. CDR3 in DNA: TGCGCCAGCAGCTTGACAGATTACTACAATGAGCAGTTCTTC. It codes for CASSLTDYYNEQFF.

The gene calls are TRBV5-1 and TRBJ2-7; D is perhaps TRBD1 (6 bases). The CDR3 is made up of 11 amino acids. Trimming cost V 4 bases and J 7 bases, with 9 bases left between them. Germline CDR1 is SGHRS and CDR2 is YFSETQ. CDR3 region: CASSQGWEQYF. In DNA, the CDR3 is TGCGCCAGCAGCCAGGGGTGGGAGCAGTACTTC.

The chain carries TRBV19 and TRBJ2-5; 8 nucleotides agree with TRBD1. The CDR3 totals 14 residues. The ends lost 5 bases at V and 4 bases at J; junction bases unmatched: 6. In germline, CDR1 is LNHDA, CDR2 SQIVND (reference sequence). This chain's CDR3 is CASSGQTGAETQYF. CDR3 DNA sequence: TGTGCCAGTAGTGGACAGACAGGGGCAGAGACCCAGTACTTC.

The V call is TRBV4-2, the J call TRBJ2-1, with a tentative D call TRBD2 (6 bases). The CDR3 contains 14 residues. Trimming took 0 bases from V and 7 from J, leaving 10 bases between them. The germline V gene encodes CDR1 LGHNA and CDR2 YNFKEQ. The CDR3: CASSQELAANEQFF. CDR3 sequence (DNA): TGTGCCAGCAGCCAAGAACTAGCCGCTAATGAGCAGTTCTTC.

The count of this clone is one. The chain recombines TRBV5-1 with TRBJ1-5; tentatively, D is TRBD1 (5 bases). CDR1 is SGHRS and CDR2 is YFSETQ in the germline V gene. V was shortened by 4 bases and J by 3 bases, with 11 bases between the two germline ends. The CDR3 has 14 amino acids. CDR3 protein: CASSAGLDNQPQHF. The CDR3 region has the DNA TGCGCCAGCAGCGCGGGACTCGACAATCAGCCCCAGCATTTT.

The chain recombines TRBV7-2 with TRBJ2-5, with unresolved D. CDR1 and CDR2 from the germline V gene are SGHTA and FQGNSA. Trimming removed 5 bases from V and 0 bases from J, with 7 bases in between. The CDR3 runs 13 residues. The CDR3 DNA sequence: TGTGCCAGCAGCCCAATGTACCAAGAGACCCAGTACTTC. It specifies CASSPMYQETQYF.